Shown below are 22 T cell receptor beta chains from a single sample sequenced in a study of breast tumors, draining lymph nodes, adjacent tissues. One entry per CDR3 protein results from TCRdb running MiXCR on the multiplex PCR reads. Among 26,000 or so distinct CDR3 sequences listed, 23% were seen once. Sequenced: breast tumor tissue. The receptor set was obtained from a female donor with breast cancer. Some clones in this sample may be carry-over from other donors' samples.

By sample fraction, this clonotype is medium-sized. The V call is TRBV2, the J call TRBJ1-6; the D is unclear. Germline CDR1 SNHLY, CDR2 FYNNEI. The germline V and J ends were trimmed by 11 bases and 0 bases, with 11 bases remaining between them. CDR3 length: 14 amino acids. The CDR3 region is CAAAQSSYNSPLHF. CDR3 in DNA: TGTGCCGCGGCCCAGAGCTCCTATAATTCACCCCTCCACTTT.

This clonotype has just a few counts. This chain joins TRBV6-5 and TRBJ1-2; D is uncertain. The CDR3 length is 17 residues. V lost 6 bases to trimming and J lost 4 bases, with 24 bases between them. CDR1 and CDR2 (germline): MNHEY, SVGAGI. CDR3 amino acids: CASRGRSGGRLAYGYTF. The CDR3 DNA reads TGTGCCAGCAGGGGTCGATCGGGAGGGCGGTTAGCCTATGGCTACACCTTC.

The chain couples TRBV18 to TRBJ1-3, with no clear D. CDR1 KGHSH and CDR2 LQKENI come from the germline V gene. V lost 2 bases and J lost 2, with 10 bases in between. This CDR3 comprises 15 residues. This chain's CDR3 is CASSPAPSAGNTIYF. As DNA, the CDR3 is TGTGCCAGCTCACCAGCGCCCAGTGCTGGAAACACCATATATTTT.

This clonotype has only a few counts. The chain is built from TRBV10-3 and TRBJ2-4; TRBD1 is a possible D gene (6 bases). Trimming left V 2 bases short and J 1 base short, with 6 bases between. The CDR3 is made up of 14 amino acids. Germline V gene sequence: CDR1 ENHRY, CDR2 SYGVKD. In nucleotides, the CDR3 is TGTGCCATCAGTGAGGACAGGGCCAAAAACATTCAGTACTTC. Translated: CAISEDRAKNIQYF.

This clonotype appeared many times. The chain uses TRBV5-6 and TRBJ2-7; D is possibly TRBD2 (5 bases). CDR1 and CDR2 (germline): SGHDT, YYEEEE. The V end was cut by 2 bases, the J end by 2 bases, with 11 bases between. This CDR3 has 14 amino acids. The CDR3 DNA sequence: TGTGCCAGCAGCTTAGGGAGTAGTCCCTACGAGCAGTACTTC. This codes for CASSLGSSPYEQYF.

In its sample, this clonotype was seen many times. J is TRBJ2-7 and V is TRBV28; TRBD2 aligns across 9 bases. Per the germline V gene, CDR1 is MDHEN and CDR2 is SYDVKM. The J segment lost 6 bases and the V segment lost 2 bases, leaving 5 bases of the junction unmatched. There are 14 residues in the CDR3. The CDR3 spells CASSLGTSRREQYF. The CDR3 nucleotides read TGTGCCAGCAGTTTAGGGACTAGCAGGCGCGAGCAGTACTTC.

The V and J genes are TRBV12-3 or TRBV12-4 and TRBJ1-1, with D possibly matching TRBD1 (5 bases). This CDR3 has 12 amino acids. V was pared by 6 bases and J by 9 bases, with 14 bases between. The CDR3 DNA reads TGTGCCAGCAGCCCAAGACAGTATCAAGCTTTCTTT. Its protein product is CASSPRQYQAFF.

This clonotype was recorded many times. The CDR3 DNA follows: TGTGCCAGCAGTCAAAGCGGACTATCAGATACGCAGTATTTT. Encoded protein: CASSQSGLSDTQYF. The rearrangement joins TRBV7-9 to TRBJ2-3, with D perhaps matching TRBD2 (6 bases). In germline, CDR1 is SEHNR, CDR2 FQNEAQ (reference sequence). The CDR3 contains 14 residues. V lost 6 bases and J 4 bases, leaving 14 bases between the germline ends.

Comments on this clonotype: A much larger clone lies a single base off, so this may be a read error. This chain connects TRBV19 to TRBJ2-6; D perhaps matches TRBD1 (5 bases). This CDR3 contains 15 residues. Germline V gives CDR1 LNHDA, CDR2 SQIVND (reference sequence). CDR3 in amino acids: CASSVLPSGASVLTF. CDR3 bases: TGTGCCAGTAGTGTCCTTCCCTCTGGGGCCAGCGTCCTGACTTTC.

V is TRBV4-1 and J is TRBJ2-4; 9 nucleotides agree with TRBD2. V gave up 1 base and J gave up 0 bases; unmatched junction bases: 7. CDR1 is MGHRA and CDR2 is YSYEKL in the germline V gene. There are 18 residues in the CDR3. The CDR3 DNA reads TGCGCCAGCAGCCAAGTGGCGGGAGGGTATATAGCCAAAAACATTCAGTACTTC. Translation gives CASSQVAGGYIAKNIQYF.

Sample share makes this clonotype medium-sized. The V call is TRBV6-5, the J call TRBJ2-7, with 8 bases identical to TRBD1. The CDR3 is made up of 11 amino acids. The ends lost 8 bases at V and 5 bases at J; junction bases unmatched: 2. Germline CDR1 is MNHEY and CDR2 is SVGAGI. Here the CDR3 reads CASGQGNEQYF. In DNA form, the CDR3 reads TGTGCCAGCGGACAGGGCAACGAGCAGTACTTC.

There are many counts of this clonotype. This rearrangement joins TRBV27 to TRBJ2-2; no clear D. V lost 3 bases and J 1 base, leaving 3 bases between the germline ends. Germline assignment: CDR1 MNHEY and CDR2 SMNVEV (reference sequence). The length of the CDR3 is 13 residues. The chain's CDR3 is CASSFLNTGELFF. CDR3 bases: TGTGCCAGCAGTTTCCTGAACACCGGGGAGCTGTTTTTT.

As to this clonotype: Possible read error: a much larger clone is one base away. The chain uses TRBV11-3 and TRBJ2-1; D tentatively fits TRBD1 or TRBD2 (5 bases each). This CDR3 comprises 15 residues. Germline V gene sequence: CDR1 SGHNT, CDR2 YENEEA. The CDR3 protein is CANSLGTGRDNEQFF. The CDR3 DNA follows: TGTGCCAACAGCCTAGGGACGGGTAGGGATAATGAGCAGTTCTTC.

V is TRBV2 and J is TRBJ2-7, with 9 positions matching TRBD1. V shed 7 bases, J shed 5 bases, and the junction held 6 bases outside the gene matches. CDR3 length: 13 residues. From germline, CDR1 is SNHLY and CDR2 FYNNEI. In DNA form, the CDR3 reads TGTGCCAGCACAGGACAGGGGAGGCACGAGCAGTACTTC. This translates into CASTGQGRHEQYF.

This clonotype was seen at least ten times. The chain uses TRBV6-1 and TRBJ2-1; TRBD2 aligns across 7 bases. Per germline, CDR1 MNHNS and CDR2 SASEGT. The CDR3 has 14 amino acids. V lost 6 bases, J lost 5 bases, and 7 bases stayed unmatched. CDR3 loop: CASSRTSVNNEQFF. For the CDR3, the DNA is TGTGCCAGCAGCAGAACTAGCGTCAACAATGAGCAGTTCTTC.

The J gene is TRBJ2-3, the V gene TRBV11-2; D possibly corresponds to TRBD2 (6 bases). V lost 2 bases, J lost 1 base, and 16 bases lay in between. This CDR3 has 17 residues. The germline gives CDR1 SGHAT, CDR2 FQNNGV. The CDR3 region has the DNA TGTGCCAGCAGCTTATTAAGGGAGTGGAGGGGCACAGATACGCAGTATTTT. This codes for CASSLLREWRGTDTQYF.

This clonotype appeared many times. V gene TRBV28 combines with J gene TRBJ2-7; D assignment may be TRBD1 or TRBD2 (5 bases each). V shed 7 bases and J shed 7 bases, with 20 bases lying between them. CDR3 length: 14 amino acids. CDR1 is MDHEN, CDR2 SYDVKM, per germline. CDR3 amino acids: CASNLGGIHGEQYF. The CDR3 DNA reads as TGTGCCAGCAACCTTGGGGGAATACATGGGGAGCAGTACTTC.

This clonotype occurred many times. The chain combines TRBV9 with TRBJ1-5, with 7 positions matching TRBD1. The V gene's germline CDR1 is SGDLS and CDR2 YYNGEE. The CDR3 length is 14 residues. After removal of 5 bases from V and 6 bases from J, the junction contained 8 bases not matched to a gene. Here the CDR3 reads CASSATGSSQPQHF. As DNA, the CDR3 is TGTGCCAGCAGTGCGACAGGGTCGAGTCAGCCCCAGCATTTT.

Remarks on this clonotype: Just one base apart from a much larger clone, this may be a read error. V is TRBV9 and J is TRBJ1-2; perhaps TRBD1 as D (6 bases). CDR1 is SGDLS and CDR2 is YYNGEE in the germline V gene. CDR3 length: 14 amino acids. Trimming took off 0 bases at V and 10 bases at J, with 16 bases between the two ends. The CDR3 nucleotides are TGTGCCAGCAGCGTAGATGGAGCAGGGGAAGACTACACCTTC. Translating gives CASSVDGAGEDYTF. Supplemented by reference TRBV9 and TRBJ1-2, the full variable domain reads DSGVTQTPKHLITATGQRVTLRCSPRSGDLSVYWYQQSLDQGLQFLIQYYNGEERAKGNILERFSAQQFPDLHSELNLSSLELGDSALYFCASSVDGAGEDYTFGSGTRLTVV.

This clonotype came up many times. This chain uses TRBV10-3 with TRBJ2-1; 8 bases align to TRBD2. The CDR3 consists of 17 residues. From germline, CDR1 is ENHRY and CDR2 SYGVKD. The V gene end was trimmed by 6 bases and the J gene end by 7 bases; junction bases not matched to a gene: 17. Written as DNA, the CDR3 is TGTGCCATCAGGCAAAATCCCCCTCGGGGGGGCGTAAATGAGCAGTTCTTC. Protein product: CAIRQNPPRGGVNEQFF.

The rearrangement joins TRBV11-2 to TRBJ1-2; 9 nucleotides agree with TRBD1. CDR1 is SGHAT and CDR2 is FQNNGV in the germline V gene. After removal of 5 bases from V and 6 bases from J, the junction contained 7 bases not matched to a gene. This CDR3 has 14 amino acids. The CDR3 here is CASSMGQGFNGYTF. Written as DNA, the CDR3 is TGTGCCAGCAGCATGGGACAGGGATTTAATGGCTACACCTTC.

Many counts were recorded for this clonotype. This chain links TRBV12-3 or TRBV12-4 with TRBJ2-2; 8 positions agree with TRBD1. The CDR3 spans 14 residues. V gave up 8 bases and J gave up 3 bases; unmatched junction bases: 5. CDR3 protein: CASQTGDYTGELFF. Here the CDR3 DNA reads TGTGCCAGCCAGACAGGGGATTACACCGGGGAGCTGTTTTTT.